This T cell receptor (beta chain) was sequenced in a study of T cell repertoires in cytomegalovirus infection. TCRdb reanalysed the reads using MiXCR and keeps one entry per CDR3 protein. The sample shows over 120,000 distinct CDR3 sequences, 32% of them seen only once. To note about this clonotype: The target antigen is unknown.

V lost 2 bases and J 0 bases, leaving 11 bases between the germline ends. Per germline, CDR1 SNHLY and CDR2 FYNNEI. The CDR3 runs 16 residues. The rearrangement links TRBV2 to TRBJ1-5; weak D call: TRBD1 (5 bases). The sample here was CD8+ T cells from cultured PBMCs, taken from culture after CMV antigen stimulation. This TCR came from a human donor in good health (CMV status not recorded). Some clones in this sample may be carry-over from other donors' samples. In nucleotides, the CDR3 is TGTGCCAGCAGTGAATTTGACAGATATAGCAATCAGCCCCAGCATTTT. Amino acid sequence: CASSEFDRYSNQPQHF.